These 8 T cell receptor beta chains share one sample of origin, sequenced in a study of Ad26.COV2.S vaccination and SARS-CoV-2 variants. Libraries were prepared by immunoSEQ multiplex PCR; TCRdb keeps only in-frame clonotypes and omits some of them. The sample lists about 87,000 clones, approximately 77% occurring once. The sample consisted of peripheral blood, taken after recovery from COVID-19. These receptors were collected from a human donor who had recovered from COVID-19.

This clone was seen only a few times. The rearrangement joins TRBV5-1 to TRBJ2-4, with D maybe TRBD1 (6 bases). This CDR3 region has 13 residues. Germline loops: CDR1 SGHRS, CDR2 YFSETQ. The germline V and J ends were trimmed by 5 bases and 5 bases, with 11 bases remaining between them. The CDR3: CASSLAGENIQYF. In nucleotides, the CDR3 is TGCGCCAGCAGTCTGGCAGGGGAAAACATTCAGTACTTC.

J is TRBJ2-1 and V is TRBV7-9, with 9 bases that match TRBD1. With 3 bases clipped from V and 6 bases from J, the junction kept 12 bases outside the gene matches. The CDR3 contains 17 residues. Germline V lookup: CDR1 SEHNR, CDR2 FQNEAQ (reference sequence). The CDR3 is CASSFNRVGQGSNEQFF. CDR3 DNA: TGTGCCAGCAGCTTTAATAGAGTCGGACAGGGGTCCAATGAGCAGTTCTTC.

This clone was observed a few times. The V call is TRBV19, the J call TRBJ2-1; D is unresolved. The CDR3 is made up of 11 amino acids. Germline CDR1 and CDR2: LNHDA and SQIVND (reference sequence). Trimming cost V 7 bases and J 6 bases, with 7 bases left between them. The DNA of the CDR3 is TGTGCCAGTACCCGACCCAATGAGCAGTTCTTC. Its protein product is CASTRPNEQFF.

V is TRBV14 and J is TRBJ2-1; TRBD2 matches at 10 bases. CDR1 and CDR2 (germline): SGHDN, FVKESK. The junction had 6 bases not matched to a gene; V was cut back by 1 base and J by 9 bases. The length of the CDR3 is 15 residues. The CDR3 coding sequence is TGTGCCAGCAGCCAAGTTGCTAGCGGGAGAGGTGAGCAGTTCTTC. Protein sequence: CASSQVASGRGEQFF.

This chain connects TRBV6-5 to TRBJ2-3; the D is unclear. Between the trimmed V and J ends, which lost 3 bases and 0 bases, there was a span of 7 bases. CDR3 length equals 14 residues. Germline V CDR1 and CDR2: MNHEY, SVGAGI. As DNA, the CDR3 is TGTGCCAGCAGTTATGCGCGTAGCACAGATACGCAGTATTTT. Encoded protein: CASSYARSTDTQYF.

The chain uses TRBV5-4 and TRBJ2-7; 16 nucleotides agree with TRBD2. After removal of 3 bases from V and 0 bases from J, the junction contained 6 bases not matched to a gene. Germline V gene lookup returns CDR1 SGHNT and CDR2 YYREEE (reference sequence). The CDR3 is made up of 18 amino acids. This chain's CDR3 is CASSSGTSGRVSSYEQYF. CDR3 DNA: TGTGCCAGCAGCTCGGGGACTAGCGGGAGGGTGAGCTCCTACGAGCAGTACTTC.

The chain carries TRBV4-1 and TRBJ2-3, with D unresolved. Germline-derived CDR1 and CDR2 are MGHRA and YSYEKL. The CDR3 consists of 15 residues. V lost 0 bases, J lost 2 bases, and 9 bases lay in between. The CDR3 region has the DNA TGCGCCAGCAGCCAAGATAGAGGCGACACAGATACGCAGTATTTT. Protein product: CASSQDRGDTDTQYF.

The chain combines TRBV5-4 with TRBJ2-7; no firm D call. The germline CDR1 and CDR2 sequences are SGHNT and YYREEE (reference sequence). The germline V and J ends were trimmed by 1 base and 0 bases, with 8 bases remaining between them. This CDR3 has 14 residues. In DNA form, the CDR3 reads TGTGCCAGCAGCTTGAAAGTTAGCTCCTACGAGCAGTACTTC. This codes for CASSLKVSSYEQYF.